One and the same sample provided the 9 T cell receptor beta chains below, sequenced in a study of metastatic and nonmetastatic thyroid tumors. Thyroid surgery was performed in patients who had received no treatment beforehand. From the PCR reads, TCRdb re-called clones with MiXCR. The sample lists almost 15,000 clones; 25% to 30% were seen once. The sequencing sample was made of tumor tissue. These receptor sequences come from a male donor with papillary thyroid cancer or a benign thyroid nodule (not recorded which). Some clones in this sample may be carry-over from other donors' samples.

CDR3 amino acids: CSARESGGPSEQYF. The CDR3 DNA reads TGCAGTGCTAGAGAGTCGGGGGGGCCGTCCGAGCAGTACTTC. V gene TRBV20-1 combines with J gene TRBJ2-7; TRBD2 aligns across 8 bases. The J segment lost 6 bases and the V segment lost 0 bases, leaving 7 bases of the junction unmatched. Germline lookup yields CDR1 DFQATT and CDR2 SNEGSKA (reference sequence). This CDR3 is 14 amino acids long.

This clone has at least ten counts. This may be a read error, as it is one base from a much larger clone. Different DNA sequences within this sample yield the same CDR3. CDR3 protein: CASSPNPGHYGYTF. Written as DNA, the CDR3 is TGTGCCAGCAGTCCAAACCCAGGTCACTATGGCTACACCTTC. This chain joins TRBV27 and TRBJ1-2; unclear D gene. Per germline, CDR1 MNHEY and CDR2 SMNVEV (reference sequence). V was trimmed by 5 bases and J by 3 bases, leaving 13 bases between them. The CDR3 is 14 amino acids.

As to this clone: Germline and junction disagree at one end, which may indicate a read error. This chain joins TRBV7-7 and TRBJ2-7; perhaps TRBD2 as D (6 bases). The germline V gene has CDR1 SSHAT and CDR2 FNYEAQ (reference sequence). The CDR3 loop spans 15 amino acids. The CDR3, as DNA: TGTGCTAGCAGCTTAGGGCGGGGACCCGCCTACGAGCAGTACTTC. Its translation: CASSLGRGPAYEQYF. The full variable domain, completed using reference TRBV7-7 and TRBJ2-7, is GAGVSQSPRYKVTKRGQDVTLRCDPISSHATLYWYQQALGQGPEFLTYFNYEAQPDKSGLPSDRFSAERPEGSISTLTIQRTEQRDSAMYRCASSLGRGPAYEQYFGPGTRLTVT.

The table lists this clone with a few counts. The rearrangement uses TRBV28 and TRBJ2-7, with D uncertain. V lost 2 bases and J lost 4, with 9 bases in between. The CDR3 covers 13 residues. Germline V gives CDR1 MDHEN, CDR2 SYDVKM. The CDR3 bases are TGTGCCAGCAGTTTACGGCAGCAGTACGAGCAGTACTTC. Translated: CASSLRQQYEQYF.

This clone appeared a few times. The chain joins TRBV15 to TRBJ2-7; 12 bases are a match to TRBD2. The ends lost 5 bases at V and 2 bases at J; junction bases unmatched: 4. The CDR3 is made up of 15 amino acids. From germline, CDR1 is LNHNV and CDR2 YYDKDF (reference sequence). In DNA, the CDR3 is TGTGCCACCAGCTCGACTAGCGGGAGTGCCTACGAGCAGTACTTC. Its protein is CATSSTSGSAYEQYF.

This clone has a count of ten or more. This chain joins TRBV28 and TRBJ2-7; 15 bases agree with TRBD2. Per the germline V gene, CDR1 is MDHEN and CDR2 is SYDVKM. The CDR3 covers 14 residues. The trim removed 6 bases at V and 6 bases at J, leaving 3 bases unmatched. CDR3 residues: CASSGTSGRREQYF. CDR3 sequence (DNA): TGTGCCAGCAGCGGGACTAGCGGGAGGCGCGAGCAGTACTTC.

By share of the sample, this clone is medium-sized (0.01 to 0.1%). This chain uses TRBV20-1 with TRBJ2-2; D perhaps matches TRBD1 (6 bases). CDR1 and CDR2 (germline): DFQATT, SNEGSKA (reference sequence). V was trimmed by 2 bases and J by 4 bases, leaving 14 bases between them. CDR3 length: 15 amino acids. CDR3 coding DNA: TGCAGTGCTAGAAGCTCAACAGGGTCCACCGGGGAGCTGTTTTTT. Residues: CSARSSTGSTGELFF.

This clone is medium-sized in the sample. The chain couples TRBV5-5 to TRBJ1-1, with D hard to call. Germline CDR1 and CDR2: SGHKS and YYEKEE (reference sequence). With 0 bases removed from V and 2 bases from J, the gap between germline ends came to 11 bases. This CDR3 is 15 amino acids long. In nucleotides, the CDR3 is TGTGCCAGCAGCTTGGATAGGCGATTCAACACTGAAGCTTTCTTT. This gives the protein CASSLDRRFNTEAFF.

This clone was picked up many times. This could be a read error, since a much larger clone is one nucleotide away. The CDR3 sequence: CASSLTGGSGADVLTF. The CDR3 DNA follows: TGTGCCAGTTCCCTAACAGGGGGCTCTGGGGCCGACGTCCTGACTTTC. The genes are TRBV6-1 and TRBJ2-6; 9 bases fit TRBD1. The CDR3 is 16 amino acids. Germline CDR1 and CDR2: MNHNS and SASEGT.